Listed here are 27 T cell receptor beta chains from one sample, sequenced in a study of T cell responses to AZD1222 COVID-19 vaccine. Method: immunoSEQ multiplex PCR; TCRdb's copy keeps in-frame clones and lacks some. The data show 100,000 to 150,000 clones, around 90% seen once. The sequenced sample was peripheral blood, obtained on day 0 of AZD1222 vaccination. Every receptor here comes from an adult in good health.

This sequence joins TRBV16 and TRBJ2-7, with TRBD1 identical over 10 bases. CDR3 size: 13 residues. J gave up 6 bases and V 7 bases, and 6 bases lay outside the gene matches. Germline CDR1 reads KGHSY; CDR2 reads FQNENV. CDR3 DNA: TGTGCCAGCAACCCGACAGGGGGCGGCGAGCAGTACTTC. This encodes CASNPTGGGEQYF.

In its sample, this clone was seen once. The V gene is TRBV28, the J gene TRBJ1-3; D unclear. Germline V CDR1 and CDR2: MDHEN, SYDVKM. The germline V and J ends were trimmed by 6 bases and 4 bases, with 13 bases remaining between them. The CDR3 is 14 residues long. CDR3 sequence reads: CASSSPRGGNTIYF. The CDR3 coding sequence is TGTGCCAGCAGCTCCCCCCGAGGGGGAAACACCATATATTTT.

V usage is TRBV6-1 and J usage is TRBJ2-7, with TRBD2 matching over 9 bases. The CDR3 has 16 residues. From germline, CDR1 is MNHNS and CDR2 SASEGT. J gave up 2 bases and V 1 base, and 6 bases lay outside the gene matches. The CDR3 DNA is TGTGCCAGCAGTGAAGGTGTTAGCGGGGGACCCTACGAGCAGTACTTC. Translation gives CASSEGVSGGPYEQYF.

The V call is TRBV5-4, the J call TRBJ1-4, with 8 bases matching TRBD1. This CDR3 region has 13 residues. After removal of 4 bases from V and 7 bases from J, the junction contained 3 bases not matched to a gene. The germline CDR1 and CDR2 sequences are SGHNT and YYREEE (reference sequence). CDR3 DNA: TGTGCCAGCAGCGCCGGGACAGGTGAAAAACTGTTTTTT. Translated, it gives CASSAGTGEKLFF. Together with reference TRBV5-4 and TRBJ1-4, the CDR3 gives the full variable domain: ETGVTQSPTHLIKTRGQQVTLRCSSQSGHNTVSWYQQALGQGPQFIFQYYREEENGRGNFPPRFSGLQFPNYSSELNVNALELDDSALYLCASSAGTGEKLFFGSGTQLSVL.

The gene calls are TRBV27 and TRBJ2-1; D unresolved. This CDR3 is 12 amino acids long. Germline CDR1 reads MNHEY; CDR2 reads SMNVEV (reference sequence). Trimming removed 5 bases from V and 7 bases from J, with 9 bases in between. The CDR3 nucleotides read TGTGCCAGCAGTGGTAGGGCGAATGAGCAGTTCTTC. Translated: CASSGRANEQFF.

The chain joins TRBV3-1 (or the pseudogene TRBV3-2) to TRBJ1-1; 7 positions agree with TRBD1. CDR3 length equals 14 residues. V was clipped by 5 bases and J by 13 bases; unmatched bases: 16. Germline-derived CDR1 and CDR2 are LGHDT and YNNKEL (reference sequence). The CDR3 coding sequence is TGTGCCAGCAGCTCGCGGACAGGCTCGTCCGGAGGTTTCTTT. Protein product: CASSSRTGSSGGFF.

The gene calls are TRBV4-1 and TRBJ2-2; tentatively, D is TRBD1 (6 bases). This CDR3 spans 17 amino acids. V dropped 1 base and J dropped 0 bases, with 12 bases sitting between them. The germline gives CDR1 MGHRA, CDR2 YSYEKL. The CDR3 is CASSQVDRRSNTGELFF. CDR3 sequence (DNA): TGCGCCAGCAGCCAAGTTGACAGGCGATCGAACACCGGGGAGCTGTTTTTT.

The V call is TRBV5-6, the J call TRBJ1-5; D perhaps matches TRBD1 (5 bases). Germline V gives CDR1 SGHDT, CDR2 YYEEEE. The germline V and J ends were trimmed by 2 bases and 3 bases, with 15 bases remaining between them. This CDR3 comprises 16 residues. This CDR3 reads CASSFWLRQTNQPQHF. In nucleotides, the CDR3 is TGTGCCAGCAGCTTCTGGCTCCGACAGACCAATCAGCCCCAGCATTTT.

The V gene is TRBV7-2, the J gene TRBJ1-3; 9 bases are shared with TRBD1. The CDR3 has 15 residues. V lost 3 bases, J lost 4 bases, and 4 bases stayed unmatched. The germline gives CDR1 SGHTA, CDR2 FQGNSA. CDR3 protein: CASSLMGTGGNTIYF. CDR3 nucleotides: TGTGCCAGCAGCTTGATGGGGACAGGGGGAAACACCATATATTTT.

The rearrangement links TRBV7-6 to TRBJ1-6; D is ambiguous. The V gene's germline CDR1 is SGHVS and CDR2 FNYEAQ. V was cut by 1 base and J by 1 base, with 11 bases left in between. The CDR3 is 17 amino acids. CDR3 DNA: TGTGCCAGCAGCTTAGAGGGAATATGGTCCTATAATTCACCCCTCCACTTT. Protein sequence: CASSLEGIWSYNSPLHF.

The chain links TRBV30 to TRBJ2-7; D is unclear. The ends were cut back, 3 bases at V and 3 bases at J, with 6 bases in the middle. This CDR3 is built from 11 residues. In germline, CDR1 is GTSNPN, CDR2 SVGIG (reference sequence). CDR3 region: CAWSRNYEQYF. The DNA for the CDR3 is TGTGCCTGGAGCCGGAACTACGAGCAGTACTTC.

This chain's CDR3 is CSVEPGRAGNTIYF. The CDR3 DNA follows: TGCAGCGTTGAACCAGGCAGAGCCGGAAACACCATATATTTT. The chain is built from TRBV29-1 and TRBJ1-3; D remains ambiguous. The CDR3 length is 14 residues. CDR1 and CDR2 (germline): SQVTM, ANQGSEA. The germline V and J ends were trimmed by 2 bases and 4 bases, with 12 bases remaining between them. Supplemented by reference TRBV29-1 and TRBJ1-3, the full variable domain reads SAVISQKPSRDICQRGTSLTIQCQVDSQVTMMFWYRQQPGQSLTLIATANQGSEATYESGFVIDKFPISRPNLTFSTLTVSNMSPEDSSIYLCSVEPGRAGNTIYFGEGSWLTVV.

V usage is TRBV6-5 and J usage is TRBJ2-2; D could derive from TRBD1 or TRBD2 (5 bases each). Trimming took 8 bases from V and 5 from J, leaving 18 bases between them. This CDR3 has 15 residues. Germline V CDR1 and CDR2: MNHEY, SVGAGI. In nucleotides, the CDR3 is TGTGCCAGCGCCCTGGGGCAGGGAGTAACCGGGGAGCTGTTTTTT. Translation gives CASALGQGVTGELFF.

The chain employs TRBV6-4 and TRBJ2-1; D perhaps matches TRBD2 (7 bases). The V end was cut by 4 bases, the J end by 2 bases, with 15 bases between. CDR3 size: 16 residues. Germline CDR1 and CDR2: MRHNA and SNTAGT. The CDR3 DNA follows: TGTGCCAGCAGTGGCGAGGGGGGGAGTCCCTACAATGAGCAGTTCTTC. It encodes CASSGEGGSPYNEQFF.

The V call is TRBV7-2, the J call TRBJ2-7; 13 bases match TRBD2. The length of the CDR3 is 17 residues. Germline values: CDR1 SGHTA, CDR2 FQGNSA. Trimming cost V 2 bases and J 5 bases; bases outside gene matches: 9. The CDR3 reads CASSLRMTSGGSNEQYF. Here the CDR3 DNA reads TGTGCCAGCAGCTTAAGGATGACTAGCGGGGGGAGCAACGAGCAGTACTTC.

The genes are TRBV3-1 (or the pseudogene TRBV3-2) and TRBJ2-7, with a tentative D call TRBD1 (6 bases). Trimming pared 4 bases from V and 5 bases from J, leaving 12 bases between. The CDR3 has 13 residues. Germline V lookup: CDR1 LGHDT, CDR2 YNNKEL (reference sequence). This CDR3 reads CASSLQGPHEQYF. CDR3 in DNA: TGTGCCAGCAGCCTACAGGGACCCCACGAGCAGTACTTC.

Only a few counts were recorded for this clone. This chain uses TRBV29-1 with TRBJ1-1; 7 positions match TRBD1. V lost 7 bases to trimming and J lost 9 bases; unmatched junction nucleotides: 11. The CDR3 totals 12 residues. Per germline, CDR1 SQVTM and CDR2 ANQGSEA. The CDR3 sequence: CSALRGTEKAFF. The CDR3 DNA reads TGCAGCGCCCTTCGAGGGACAGAGAAAGCTTTCTTT.

The CDR3 nucleotides read TGTGCCAGTAGTATAACAGGGATCGCTTACGAGCAGTACTTC. Protein sequence: CASSITGIAYEQYF. The chain employs TRBV19 and TRBJ2-7; maybe TRBD1 (6 bases). This CDR3 has 14 amino acids. In germline, CDR1 is LNHDA, CDR2 SQIVND (reference sequence). The ends were cut back, 2 bases at V and 4 bases at J, with 12 bases in the middle.

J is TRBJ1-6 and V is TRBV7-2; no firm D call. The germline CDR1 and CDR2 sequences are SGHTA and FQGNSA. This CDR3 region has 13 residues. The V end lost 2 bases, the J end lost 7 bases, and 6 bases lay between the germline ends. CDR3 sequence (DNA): TGTGCCAGCAGCTTATTCGGGAATTCACCCCTCCACTTT. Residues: CASSLFGNSPLHF.

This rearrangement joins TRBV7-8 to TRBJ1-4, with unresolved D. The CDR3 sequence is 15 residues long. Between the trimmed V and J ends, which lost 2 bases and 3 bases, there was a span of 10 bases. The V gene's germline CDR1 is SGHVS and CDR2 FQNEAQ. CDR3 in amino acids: CASSLLRQPNEKLFF. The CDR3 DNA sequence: TGTGCCAGCAGCTTACTGCGGCAGCCTAATGAAAAACTGTTTTTT.

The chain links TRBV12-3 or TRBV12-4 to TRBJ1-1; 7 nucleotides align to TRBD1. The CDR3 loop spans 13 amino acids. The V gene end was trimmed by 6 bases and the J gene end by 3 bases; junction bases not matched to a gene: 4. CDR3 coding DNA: TGTGCCAGCAGCCCCGACAGGGACACTGAAGCTTTCTTT. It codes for CASSPDRDTEAFF.

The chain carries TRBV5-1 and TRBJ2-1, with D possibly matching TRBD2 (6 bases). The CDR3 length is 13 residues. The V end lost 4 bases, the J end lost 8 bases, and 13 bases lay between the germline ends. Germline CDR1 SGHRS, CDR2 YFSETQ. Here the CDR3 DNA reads TGCGCCAGCAGCGACACGGGGGATCATGAGCAGTTCTTC. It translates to CASSDTGDHEQFF.

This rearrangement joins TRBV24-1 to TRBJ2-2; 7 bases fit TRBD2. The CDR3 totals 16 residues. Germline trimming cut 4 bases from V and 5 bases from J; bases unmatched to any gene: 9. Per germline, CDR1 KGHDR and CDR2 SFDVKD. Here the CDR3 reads CATSDPRRGLTGELFF. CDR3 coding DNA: TGTGCCACCAGTGACCCACGGCGGGGGTTAACCGGGGAGCTGTTTTTT.

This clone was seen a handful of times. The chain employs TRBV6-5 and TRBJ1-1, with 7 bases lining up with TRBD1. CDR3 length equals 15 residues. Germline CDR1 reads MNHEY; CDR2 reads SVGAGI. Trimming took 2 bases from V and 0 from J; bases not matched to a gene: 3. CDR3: CASSYRGLMNTEAFF. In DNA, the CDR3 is TGTGCCAGCAGTTACAGGGGGCTCATGAACACTGAAGCTTTCTTT.

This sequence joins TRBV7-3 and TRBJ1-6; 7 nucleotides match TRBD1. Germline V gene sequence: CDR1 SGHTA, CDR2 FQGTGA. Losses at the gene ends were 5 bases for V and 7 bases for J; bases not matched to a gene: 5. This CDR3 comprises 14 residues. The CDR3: CASSPTGRNSPLHF. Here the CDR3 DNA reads TGTGCCAGCAGCCCGACAGGGAGGAATTCACCCCTCCACTTT.

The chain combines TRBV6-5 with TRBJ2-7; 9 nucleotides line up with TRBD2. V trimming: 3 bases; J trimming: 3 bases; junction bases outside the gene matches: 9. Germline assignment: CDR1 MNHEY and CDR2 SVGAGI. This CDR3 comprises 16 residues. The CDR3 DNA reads TGTGCCAGCAGTTATTCCCGTGGACTAGCGAACTACGAGCAGTACTTC. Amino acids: CASSYSRGLANYEQYF.

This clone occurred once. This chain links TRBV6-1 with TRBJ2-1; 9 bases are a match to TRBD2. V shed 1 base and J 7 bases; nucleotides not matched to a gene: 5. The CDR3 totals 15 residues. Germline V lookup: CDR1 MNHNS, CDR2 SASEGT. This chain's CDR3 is CASSEGRGGRNEQFF. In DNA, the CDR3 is TGTGCCAGCAGTGAAGGGCGGGGGGGCCGGAATGAGCAGTTCTTC.